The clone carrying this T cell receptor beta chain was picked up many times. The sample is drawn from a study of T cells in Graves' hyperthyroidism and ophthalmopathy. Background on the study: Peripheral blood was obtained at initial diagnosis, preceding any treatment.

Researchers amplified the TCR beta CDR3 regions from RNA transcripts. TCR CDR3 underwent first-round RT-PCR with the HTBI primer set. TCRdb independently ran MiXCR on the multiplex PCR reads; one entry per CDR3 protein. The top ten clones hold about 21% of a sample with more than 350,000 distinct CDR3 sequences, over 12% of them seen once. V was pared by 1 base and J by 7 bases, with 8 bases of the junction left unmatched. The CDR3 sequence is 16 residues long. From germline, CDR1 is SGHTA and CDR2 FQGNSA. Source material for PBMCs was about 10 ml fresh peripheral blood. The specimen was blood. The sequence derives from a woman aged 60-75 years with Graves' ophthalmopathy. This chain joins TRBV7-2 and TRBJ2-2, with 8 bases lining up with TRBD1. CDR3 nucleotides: TGTGCCAGCAGCTTAGATTCAGGGGGCTTGGGCGGGGAGCTGTTTTTT. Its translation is CASSLDSGGLGGELFF. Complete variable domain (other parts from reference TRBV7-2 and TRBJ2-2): GAGVSQSPSNKVTEKGKDVELRCDPISGHTALYWYRQSLGQGLEFLIYFQGNSAPDKSGLPSDRFSAERTGGSVSTLTIQRTQQEDSAVYLCASSLDSGGLGGELFFGEGSRLTVL.